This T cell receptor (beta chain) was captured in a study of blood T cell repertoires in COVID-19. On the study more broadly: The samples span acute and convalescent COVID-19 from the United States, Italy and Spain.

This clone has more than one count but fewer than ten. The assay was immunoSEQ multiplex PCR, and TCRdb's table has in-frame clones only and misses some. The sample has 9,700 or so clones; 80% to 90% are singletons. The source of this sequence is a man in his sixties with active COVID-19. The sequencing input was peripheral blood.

CDR3 coding DNA: TGTGCCAGCTCACCACCGCGGCAGGGAAGTTCCACGGATACGCAGTATTTT. Its translation is CASSPPRQGSSTDTQYF. The chain employs TRBV18 and TRBJ2-3, with D perhaps TRBD1 (5 bases). The CDR3 spans 17 residues. CDR1 and CDR2 from the germline V gene are KGHSH and LQKENI. V dropped 0 bases and J dropped 6 bases, with 19 bases sitting between them. The whole variable domain, remainder taken from reference TRBV18 and TRBJ2-3, is NAGVMQNPRHLVRRRGQEARLRCSPMKGHSHVYWYRQLPEEGLKFMVYLQKENIIDESGMPKERFSAEFPKEGPSILRIQQVVRGDSAAYFCASSPPRQGSSTDTQYFGPGTRLTVL.